This T cell receptor beta chain was identified during a study of Ad26.COV2.S vaccination and SARS-CoV-2 variants listed by TCRdb under 2021. Study-wide context: Donors in the vaccine arm were drawn from COV1001, a phase I-IIa trial of Ad26.COV2.S in healthy adults that was multicentre, randomized, double-blind and placebo-controlled. Ad26.COV2.S was administered intramuscularly at 5 x 10^10 or 1 x 10^11 viral particles, either as a single shot or as two shots given 56 days apart. The specificity and breadth of SARS-CoV-2-reactive T cell receptors after Ad26.COV2.S vaccination were assessed by TCRbeta repertoire sequencing. A total of 32 samples were included in the TCR-sequenced set, comprising roughly 19 Ad26.COV2.S vaccine recipients, 5 placebo recipients and 8 SARS-CoV-2 convalescent individuals. Participants in the trial were split at random into five groups of five each, receiving low-dose or high-dose Ad26.COV2.S once or twice, or else placebo on both occasions. Throughout the experiments and outcome assessment, investigators stayed blinded to trial group allocation.

As to this clone: Its antigen specificity is not known. Qualities for individual bases were not recorded, and no much larger clone is one base off.

The germline ends are 9 bases apart after V is trimmed by 5 bases and J by 4 bases. Taken from the germline V gene (reference sequence), the CDR1 and CDR2 loops are LNHDA and SQIVND. From the cysteine through the phenylalanine, the CDR3 covers 14 amino acids. Of the read, only the CDR3 DNA is kept; its 42 bases are in frame from base 1. What the work shows at the level of the full study, not this receptor alone: The authors noted that total T cell responses may have been underestimated by the TCR breadth and depth analyses. Comparing responses between vaccine doses or regimens was not something the study was powered to do. Vaccine and placebo recipients had similar non-spike TCR breadth, a finding consistent with the vaccine containing only spike. Substantial breadth of spike-specific CD8+ and CD4+ T cell responses was reported after vaccination. Higher spike-specific TCR breadth was observed in Ad26.COV2.S recipients than in placebo recipients (P = 0.0014).

The immunoSEQ Assay was used to sequence TCRbeta CDR3 regions. After extraction, genomic DNA underwent amplification by bias-controlled multiplex PCR, followed by high-throughput sequencing. The paper's processing steps were these. To quantify the absolute abundance of every unique TCRbeta CDR3 region, sequences were collapsed and filtered. T cell fraction was estimated by normalizing TCRbeta template counts to usable DNA, with usable DNA measured through amplification of reference genes found in all nucleated cells. Repertoire TCRs were annotated as SARS-CoV-2-specific when V gene, CDR3 amino acid sequence and J gene were exactly matched to a known reactive TCR set. The reference SARS-CoV-2 TCR set was obtained from MIRA and was filtered for enrichment in COVID-19-positive ImmuneCODE repertoires, whereby public or cross-reactive TCRs were removed. Using the MIRA antigens, annotated TCRs were further analysed by specific ORF or by position within an ORF. Breadth was defined as annotated unique rearrangements over total unique productive rearrangements; depth was the summed frequency of those rearrangements. Two-sided Wilcoxon rank-sum tests were used to compare TCR breadth between groups. The source is immuneACCESS, and TCRdb retained only in-frame sequences with V and J called. Part of the clones is not carried over; for the studies checked, unresolved V genes explain less than half of this, and the remainder is unexplained. D and trimming were read from the DNA, whereas the V and J calls and clone size are those reported in that table. The sample has fewer than 500,000 clones on record, around 90% of them singletons. Roughly an eighth of the sample is taken by the ten largest.

The sample's treatment or condition label, in plain terms: roughly 19 received Ad26.COV2.S at low or high dose, single or two shots; about 5 received placebo; per-sample allocation not given. Repertoires of vaccine and placebo recipients were sequenced from samples collected on day 63 after the first injection. Cohort 1b enrolled 25 or so adults aged 18-55 years at a single site in Boston, USA, between 29 July and 7 August 2020. Ad26.COV2.S was a replication-incompetent adenovirus type 26 vector that expressed a prefusion-stabilized SARS-CoV-2 spike protein derived from the original Wuhan strain. The chain couples TRBV19 to TRBJ1-6, with the D gene call left open. The origin of this receptor is a person between 18 and 60 years old who received the Ad26.COV2.S COVID-19 vaccine or a placebo. Sequenced here: peripheral blood, sampled in a trial of Ad26.COV2.S vaccine versus placebo. The nucleotide sequence is given as TGTGCCAGTAGTGGGTCAGCATATAATTCACCCCTCCACTTT. It specifies CASSGSAYNSPLHF.